This passage covers 26 T cell receptor beta chains from one sample sequenced in a study of T-cell reconstitution after alpha-beta-depleted transplantation in children. Molecular barcoding with unique molecular identifiers was used for the TCRbeta library. A single record per CDR3 protein comes from TCRdb applying MiXCR to the PCR reads. The table lists about a million distinct CDR3 sequences, roughly 31% of them singletons, with about 28% in the top ten. Source: PBMCs, mostly from graft donor cells, taken 360 days after TCRalphabeta/CD19-depleted stem cell transplant. Receptor source: a boy less than two years old who had a stem cell transplant for SCID, so the T cells may come from the graft donor.

The chain has TRBV12-3 or TRBV12-4 and TRBJ2-1; 7 positions match TRBD2. CDR3 length equals 15 residues. V lost 3 bases to trimming and J lost 3 bases; unmatched junction nucleotides: 5. The CDR3: CASSFWGGDYNEQFF. The CDR3 DNA follows: TGTGCCAGCAGTTTTTGGGGGGGGGACTACAATGAGCAGTTCTTC.

This clonotype turned up a few times. The chain has TRBV15 and TRBJ2-7; possible D gene TRBD2, 6 bases. V gave up 6 bases and J gave up 3 bases, with 18 bases separating them. The CDR3 totals 15 residues. CDR1 LNHNV and CDR2 YYDKDF come from the germline V gene (reference sequence). The CDR3 spells CATRFDRDSYYEQYF. The CDR3 DNA is TGTGCCACCAGATTTGATCGGGACTCATACTACGAGCAGTACTTC.

The table lists this clonotype with a few counts. This chain joins TRBV11-2 and TRBJ1-1; TRBD1 matches 9 bases. CDR3 length: 14 amino acids. Germline V lookup: CDR1 SGHAT, CDR2 FQNNGV. Trimming cost V 5 bases and J 6 bases; bases outside gene matches: 7. The CDR3 loop reads CASSVQGAVAEAFF. CDR3 DNA sequence: TGTGCCAGCAGCGTACAGGGGGCCGTCGCTGAAGCTTTCTTT.

The chain carries TRBV10-3 and TRBJ1-5; TRBD1 matches at 7 bases. The junction had 6 bases not matched to a gene; V was cut back by 6 bases and J by 4 bases. The CDR3 length is 14 residues. Germline CDR1 ENHRY, CDR2 SYGVKD. The chain's CDR3 is CAIRGDSQNQPQHF. CDR3 DNA sequence: TGTGCCATCAGAGGGGACAGCCAGAATCAGCCCCAGCATTTT.

The rearrangement links TRBV19 to TRBJ1-5; no clear D gene. Germline V gene lookup returns CDR1 LNHDA and CDR2 SQIVND (reference sequence). Trimming pared 5 bases from V and 5 bases from J, leaving 13 bases between. The CDR3 runs 14 residues. The CDR3 sequence: CASSFSPGDQPQHF. CDR3 nucleotides: TGTGCCAGTAGTTTTTCGCCGGGAGATCAGCCCCAGCATTTT.

This clonotype came up once. This chain links TRBV2 with TRBJ2-7, with D maybe TRBD1 (5 bases). In germline, CDR1 is SNHLY, CDR2 FYNNEI. The CDR3 is 13 amino acids. Trimming took off 1 base at V and 3 bases at J, with 7 bases between the two ends. The CDR3 nucleotides read TGTGCCAGCAGTGAAGGACAGCTCTACGAGCAGTACTTC. This encodes CASSEGQLYEQYF.

V usage is TRBV20-1 and J usage is TRBJ1-5; TRBD1 is a possible D gene (5 bases). CDR1 and CDR2 from the germline V gene are DFQATT and SNEGSKA (reference sequence). CDR3 length: 14 residues. The V and J ends lost 3 bases and 1 base respectively, with 10 bases between them. The CDR3 region has the DNA TGCAGTGCTAGTTGGGCAGGGAGCAATCAGCCCCAGCATTTT. As protein: CSASWAGSNQPQHF.

This clonotype was seen more than once but under ten times. The V gene is TRBV20-1, the J gene TRBJ2-1; TRBD2 matches 10 bases. This CDR3 has 15 residues. The V gene's germline CDR1 is DFQATT and CDR2 SNEGSKA (reference sequence). The V segment lost 5 bases and the J segment 7 bases; nucleotides outside the gene matches: 11. CDR3 nucleotides: TGCAGTGCTGGATACCTAGCGGGGGATAGGAATGAGCAGTTCTTC. This translates into CSAGYLAGDRNEQFF.

A few counts support this clonotype. The chain couples TRBV4-1 to TRBJ2-1, with 11 nucleotides matching TRBD1. From germline, CDR1 is MGHRA and CDR2 YSYEKL. The CDR3 has 19 residues. Trimming took 3 bases from V and 12 from J; bases not matched to a gene: 22. The CDR3 sequence is CASSQFGQGAENAQVGQFF. CDR3 nucleotides: TGCGCCAGCAGCCAGTTCGGACAGGGGGCGGAAAATGCTCAGGTTGGGCAGTTCTTC.

This chain connects TRBV4-1 to TRBJ1-6; D is possibly TRBD1 (5 bases). Germline V gene data show CDR1 as MGHRA and CDR2 as YSYEKL. Trimming removed 2 bases from V and 9 bases from J, with 14 bases in between. There are 15 residues in the CDR3. The CDR3 DNA sequence: TGCGCCAGCAGCCAACTATGGGACGAGGTTTCACCCCTCCACTTT. Its translation is CASSQLWDEVSPLHF.

In DNA, the CDR3 is TGTGCCAGCAGCTGGCAGGGGGCCCACGAGCAGTACTTC. It yields the protein CASSWQGAHEQYF. The chain couples TRBV27 to TRBJ2-7; TRBD1 aligns across 8 bases. This CDR3 comprises 13 residues. Germline lookup yields CDR1 MNHEY and CDR2 SMNVEV (reference sequence). V was clipped by 6 bases and J by 5 bases; unmatched bases: 6.

The rearrangement links TRBV7-9 to TRBJ2-5; 11 bases align to TRBD2. The V segment lost 5 bases and the J segment 5 bases; nucleotides outside the gene matches: 4. The CDR3 is 14 residues long. Germline CDR1 reads SEHNR; CDR2 reads FQNEAQ (reference sequence). The CDR3 sequence is CASSILAGVETQYF. The CDR3 DNA sequence: TGTGCCAGCAGCATACTAGCGGGGGTGGAGACCCAGTACTTC.

The sample holds a few counts of this clonotype. This chain connects TRBV20-1 to TRBJ2-7, with 9 bases identical to TRBD1. Germline V lookup: CDR1 DFQATT, CDR2 SNEGSKA (reference sequence). The CDR3 has 15 amino acids. V was pared by 3 bases and J by 3 bases, with 9 bases of the junction left unmatched. The CDR3 DNA sequence: TGCAGTGCTAGTCCGGGACAGGGAAACTTCTACGAGCAGTACTTC. Encoded protein: CSASPGQGNFYEQYF.

The chain links TRBV7-2 to TRBJ2-2; tentatively, D is TRBD1 (5 bases). The CDR3 has 15 residues. The germline V gene has CDR1 SGHTA and CDR2 FQGNSA. V gave up 3 bases and J gave up 2 bases, with 10 bases separating them. CDR3 loop: CASSLTRTNTGELFF. As DNA, the CDR3 is TGTGCCAGCAGCTTGACAAGGACAAACACCGGGGAGCTGTTTTTT.

The sample holds a few counts of this clonotype. The J gene is TRBJ2-7, the V gene TRBV20-1; TRBD1 is a possible D gene (6 bases). The CDR3 length is 13 residues. Trimming left V 5 bases short and J 0 bases short, with 11 bases between. The germline gives CDR1 DFQATT, CDR2 SNEGSKA (reference sequence). CDR3 region: CSAETGYSYEQYF. Written as DNA, the CDR3 is TGCAGTGCTGAGACAGGTTACTCCTACGAGCAGTACTTC.

The V gene is TRBV15, the J gene TRBJ1-1, with unresolved D. The V and J ends lost 9 bases and 1 base respectively, with 12 bases between them. The CDR3 has 13 residues. Germline CDR1 reads LNHNV; CDR2 reads YYDKDF (reference sequence). The CDR3 loop is CATAQKWNTEAFF. CDR3 in DNA: TGTGCCACAGCCCAGAAATGGAACACTGAAGCTTTCTTT.

Only a few counts were recorded for this clonotype. V gene TRBV2 combines with J gene TRBJ2-7, with D tentatively TRBD1 or TRBD2 (6 bases each). Trimming left V 2 bases short and J 1 base short, with 18 bases between. From germline, CDR1 is SNHLY and CDR2 FYNNEI. CDR3 length: 17 residues. CDR3 bases: TGTGCCAGCAGTGAAAGGGGGGCAGGGAGCCCATCCTACGAGCAGTACTTC. It yields the protein CASSERGAGSPSYEQYF.

The V call is TRBV6-5, the J call TRBJ2-2, with unresolved D. With 0 bases removed from V and 6 bases from J, the gap between germline ends came to 11 bases. Germline V gives CDR1 MNHEY, CDR2 SVGAGI. The CDR3 sequence is 15 residues long. CDR3 region: CASSYSRRSAGELFF. The CDR3 region has the DNA TGTGCCAGCAGTTACTCGCGCAGGTCTGCCGGGGAGCTGTTTTTT.

The chain links TRBV5-1 to TRBJ2-5, with unresolved D. There are 14 residues in the CDR3. CDR1 is SGHRS, CDR2 YFSETQ, per germline. V shed 2 bases and J shed 2 bases, with 10 bases lying between them. The CDR3 DNA is TGCGCCAGCAGCTTTAGTGGGGATCAAGAGACCCAGTACTTC. The encoded protein is CASSFSGDQETQYF.

The chain links TRBV6-2 or TRBV6-3 to TRBJ2-1, with TRBD2 identical over 9 bases. There are 15 residues in the CDR3. Germline trimming cut 5 bases from V and 8 bases from J; bases unmatched to any gene: 10. Germline lookup yields CDR1 MNHEY and CDR2 SVGEGT. CDR3: CASSLSGGWGHEQFF. Here the CDR3 DNA reads TGTGCCAGCAGTCTTAGCGGGGGCTGGGGTCATGAGCAGTTCTTC.

This clonotype was seen more than once but under ten times. The CDR3 coding sequence is TGTGCCAGCAGCCTGGACGGTTACATCTATGGCTACACCTTC. Translating gives CASSLDGYIYGYTF. The chain combines TRBV7-9 with TRBJ1-2, with D hard to call. V lost 5 bases to trimming and J lost 4 bases, with 14 bases between them. Germline CDR1 reads SEHNR; CDR2 reads FQNEAQ (reference sequence). The CDR3 has 14 amino acids.

The chain employs TRBV10-3 and TRBJ1-6, with 10 bases lining up with TRBD1. Germline V gene lookup returns CDR1 ENHRY and CDR2 SYGVKD. Losses at the gene ends were 6 bases for V and 4 bases for J; bases not matched to a gene: 3. The CDR3 is 15 residues long. Here the CDR3 DNA reads TGTGCCATCAGGGGGGGACAGGGGTATAATTCACCCCTCCACTTT. It encodes CAIRGGQGYNSPLHF.

This clonotype occurred a few times. The J gene is TRBJ2-1, the V gene TRBV12-3 or TRBV12-4; D is uncertain. Trimming shortened V by 3 bases and J by 7 bases, and 10 bases separated the two germline ends. This CDR3 is built from 13 residues. CDR3 bases: TGTGCCAGCAGTTTCCAGACCGGGAATGAGCAGTTCTTC. Translation gives CASSFQTGNEQFF.

This clonotype has a handful of counts. The V call is TRBV20-1, the J call TRBJ1-4, with 8 bases aligning to TRBD1. This CDR3 spans 13 amino acids. Trimming at V came to 3 bases and at J to 14 bases, leaving 11 bases not matched to a gene. Germline values: CDR1 DFQATT, CDR2 SNEGSKA (reference sequence). CDR3 residues: CSASRGQGRGLFF. CDR3 DNA sequence: TGCAGTGCTAGTCGCGGACAGGGACGAGGGCTGTTTTTT.

The rearrangement uses TRBV5-1 and TRBJ2-1, with TRBD2 matching 10 bases. This CDR3 has 15 residues. V was clipped by 4 bases and J by 7 bases; unmatched bases: 8. Germline CDR1 and CDR2: SGHRS and YFSETQ. The CDR3, as DNA: TGCGCCAGCAGCGCCAGCGGGGGGGCCGGGAATGAGCAGTTCTTC. As protein: CASSASGGAGNEQFF.

V usage is TRBV7-2 and J usage is TRBJ2-7; either TRBD1 or TRBD2 may supply D (5 bases each). The V end was cut by 2 bases, the J end by 2 bases, with 13 bases between. The germline CDR1 and CDR2 sequences are SGHTA and FQGNSA. The CDR3 contains 15 residues. The CDR3 loop is CASSLKWDPAYEQYF. The DNA of the CDR3 is TGTGCCAGCAGCTTAAAGTGGGACCCAGCCTACGAGCAGTACTTC.